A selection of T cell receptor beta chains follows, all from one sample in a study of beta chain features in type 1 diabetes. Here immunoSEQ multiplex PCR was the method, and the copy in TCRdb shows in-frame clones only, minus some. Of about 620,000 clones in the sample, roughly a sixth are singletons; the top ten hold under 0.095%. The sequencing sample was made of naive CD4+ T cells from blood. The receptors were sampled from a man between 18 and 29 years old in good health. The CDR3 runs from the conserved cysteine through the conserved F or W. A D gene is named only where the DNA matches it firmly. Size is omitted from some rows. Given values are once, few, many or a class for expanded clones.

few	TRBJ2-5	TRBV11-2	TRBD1	TGTGCCAGCAGCTTATGGGCACAGGGGTCCCAGTACTTC	CASSLWAQGSQYF
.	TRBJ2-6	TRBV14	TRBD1	TGTGCCAGCAGCCCCTGGGGACAGGGTTTCTCTGGGGCCAACGTCCTGACTTTC	CASSPWGQGFSGANVLTF
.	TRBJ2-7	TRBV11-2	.	TGTGCCAGCAGCCCCGGGGGAGGAGGGGACGAGCAGTACTTC	CASSPGGGGDEQYF
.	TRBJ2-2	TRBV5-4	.	TGTGCCAGCACCAAGATCAGTCTCGCGAACACCGGGGAGCTGTTTTTT	CASTKISLANTGELFF
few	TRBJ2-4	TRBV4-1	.	TGCGCCAGCAGCCCCGACTACGCGACAGAGCGAAGGAACATTCAGTACTTC	CASSPDYATERRNIQYF
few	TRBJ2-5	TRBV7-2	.	TGTGCCAGCAGCTCCGGACTAAGGGAGACCCAGTACTTC	CASSSGLRETQYF
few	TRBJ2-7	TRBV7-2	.	TGTGCCAGCAGTTCACTCTCCGGGGGCTCCTACGAGCAGTACTTC	CASSSLSGGSYEQYF
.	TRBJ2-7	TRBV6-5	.	TGTGCCAGCAGTTACTCGTCTGGGACCTACGAGCAGTACTTC	CASSYSSGTYEQYF
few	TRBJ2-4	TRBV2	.	TGTGCCAGCAGCCGAATAGTAGCCAAAAACATTCAGTACTTC	CASSRIVAKNIQYF
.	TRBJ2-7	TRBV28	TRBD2	TGTGCCAGCAGTCGACTAGCGGGAGCTCTCAACGAGCAGTACTTC	CASSRLAGALNEQYF
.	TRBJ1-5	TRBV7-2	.	TGTGCCAGCAGCTTTACAATGGACGGAGTGGAGCCCCAGCATTTT	CASSFTMDGVEPQHF
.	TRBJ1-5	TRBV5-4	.	TGTGCCAGCAGCTTGGACAGCAATCAGCCCCAGCATTTT	CASSLDSNQPQHF
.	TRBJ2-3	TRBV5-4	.	TGTGCCAGCAGCTTGGTGGGTACAGATACGCAGTATTTT	CASSLVGTDTQYF
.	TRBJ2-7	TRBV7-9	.	TGTGCCAGCAGCTTAGCGGGCGAGCAGTACTTC	CASSLAGEQYF
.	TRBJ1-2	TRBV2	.	TGTGCCAGCAGTGAAAGCAGGGATTCTCACAGCTATGGCTACACCTTC	CASSESRDSHSYGYTF
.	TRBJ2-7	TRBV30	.	TGTGCCGGATTTAGGCGGGACGAGCAGTACTTC	CAGFRRDEQYF
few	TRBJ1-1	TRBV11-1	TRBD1	TGTGCCAGCAGCTTACCAGGGGGTACAGCTTTCTTT	CASSLPGGTAFF
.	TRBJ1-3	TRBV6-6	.	TGTGCCAGCGGCCTGTGGAGCTCTGGAAACACCATATATTTT	CASGLWSSGNTIYF
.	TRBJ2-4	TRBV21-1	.	TGTGCCAGCAGCCAAGGGCGGACTAGCGGGAGATTACCCAAAAACATTCAGTACTTC	CASSQGRTSGRLPKNIQYF
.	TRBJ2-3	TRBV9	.	TGTGCCAGCAGCGTACAATTAAGTTCTGCAGATACGCAGTATTTT	CASSVQLSSADTQYF
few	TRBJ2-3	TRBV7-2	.	TGTGCCAGCAGCTTAGCCGCCAGGCGATCCTCTAGCACAGATACGCAGTATTTT	CASSLAARRSSSTDTQYF
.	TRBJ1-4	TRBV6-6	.	TGTGCCAGCAAGGAGGGTAATGAAAAACTGTTTTTT	CASKEGNEKLFF
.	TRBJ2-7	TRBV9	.	TGTGCCAGCAGCGGGTCCGGGACCACCGAGGAGCAGTACTTC	CASSGSGTTEEQYF
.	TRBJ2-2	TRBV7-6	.	TGTGCCAGCAGCTTTCTTATCACCGGGGAGCTGTTTTTT	CASSFLITGELFF
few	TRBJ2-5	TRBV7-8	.	TGTGCCAGCAGCTTAGGGGCCCGGGGGCGGTTGGAGACCCAGTACTTC	CASSLGARGRLETQYF
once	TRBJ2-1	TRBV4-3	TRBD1	TGCGCCAGCAGCCAAAGGTTATCCGGACAGGGGGCATTTGAGCAGTTCTTC	CASSQRLSGQGAFEQFF
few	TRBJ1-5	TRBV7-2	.	TGTGCCAGCAGCTTACAGGTCTTGACATATAGCAATCAGCCCCAGCATTTT	CASSLQVLTYSNQPQHF
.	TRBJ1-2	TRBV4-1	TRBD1	TGCGCCAGCAGCCAAGCTACAGGGGTGCGGTACTATGGCTACACCTTC	CASSQATGVRYYGYTF
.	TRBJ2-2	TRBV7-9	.	TGTGCCAGCATCGCTAAGTGGATGACAGTGAACACCGGGGAGCTGTTTTTT	CASIAKWMTVNTGELFF
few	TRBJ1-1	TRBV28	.	TGTGCCAGCAGACAGGGAAGGGACAAAGCTTTCTTT	CASRQGRDKAFF
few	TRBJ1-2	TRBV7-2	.	TGTGCCAGCAGCTTAGCGGGGCCCTACTATGGCTACACCTTC	CASSLAGPYYGYTF
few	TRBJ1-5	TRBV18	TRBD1	TGTGCCAGCTCACTATCCCGGGCAGGGGGCGCGGCTCAGCCCCAGCATTTT	CASSLSRAGGAAQPQHF
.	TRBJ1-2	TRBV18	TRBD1	TGTGCCAGCTCACCGACGGGACAGGGTGACTATGGCTACACCTTC	CASSPTGQGDYGYTF
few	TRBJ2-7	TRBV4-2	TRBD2	TGTGCCAGCAGCCAAGTTTTTGCGGGGGGAAACTACGAGCAGTACTTC	CASSQVFAGGNYEQYF
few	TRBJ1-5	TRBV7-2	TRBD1	TGTGCCAGCAGCCCCATGACAGGGGGCGCACAGCCCCAGCATTTT	CASSPMTGGAQPQHF
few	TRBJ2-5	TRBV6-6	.	TGTGCCAGCAGTTTCAGGGTGGAGACCCAGTACTTC	CASSFRVETQYF
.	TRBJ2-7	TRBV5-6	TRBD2	TGTGCCAGCAGCGAAAGCGGGAGAAGCTACGAGCAGTACTTC	CASSESGRSYEQYF